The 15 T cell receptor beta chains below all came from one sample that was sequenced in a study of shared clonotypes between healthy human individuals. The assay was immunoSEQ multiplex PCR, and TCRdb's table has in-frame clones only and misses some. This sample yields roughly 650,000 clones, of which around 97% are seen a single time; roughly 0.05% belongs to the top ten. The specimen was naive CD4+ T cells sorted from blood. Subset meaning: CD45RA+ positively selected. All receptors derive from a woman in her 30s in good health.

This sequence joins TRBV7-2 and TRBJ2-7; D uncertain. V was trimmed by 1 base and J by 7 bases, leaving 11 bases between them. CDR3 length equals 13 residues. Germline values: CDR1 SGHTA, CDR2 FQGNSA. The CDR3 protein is CASSLEPPQEQYF. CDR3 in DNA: TGTGCCAGCAGCTTAGAGCCCCCGCAAGAGCAGTACTTC.

This CDR3 is CASTRSNRNTEAFF. CDR3 coding DNA: TGCGCCAGCACCCGATCGAACAGGAACACTGAAGCTTTCTTT. The chain has TRBV5-1 and TRBJ1-1; D unclear. V shed 6 bases and J shed 1 base, with 13 bases lying between them. CDR3 length: 14 residues. Germline V gives CDR1 SGHRS, CDR2 YFSETQ.

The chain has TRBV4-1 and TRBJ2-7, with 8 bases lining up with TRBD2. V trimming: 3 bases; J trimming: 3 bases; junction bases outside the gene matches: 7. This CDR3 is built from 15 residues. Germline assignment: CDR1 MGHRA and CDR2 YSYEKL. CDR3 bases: TGCGCCAGCAGCCAGATAGCGGGGCCGATCTACGAGCAGTACTTC. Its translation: CASSQIAGPIYEQYF.

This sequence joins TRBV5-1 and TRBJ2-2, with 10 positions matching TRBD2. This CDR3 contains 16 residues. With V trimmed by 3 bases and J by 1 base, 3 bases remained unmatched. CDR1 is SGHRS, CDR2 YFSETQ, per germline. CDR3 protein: CASSSPSGRNTGELFF. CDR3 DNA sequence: TGCGCCAGCAGCTCCCCTAGCGGGAGGAACACCGGGGAGCTGTTTTTT.

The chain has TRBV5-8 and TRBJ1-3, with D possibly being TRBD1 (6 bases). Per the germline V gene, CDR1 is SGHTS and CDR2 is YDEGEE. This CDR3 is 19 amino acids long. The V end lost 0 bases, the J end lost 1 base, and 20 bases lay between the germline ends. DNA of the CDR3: TGTGCCAGCAGCTTGGTTATGGGCAGGGGCATGGGTTCTGGAAACACCATATATTTT. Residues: CASSLVMGRGMGSGNTIYF.

As DNA, the CDR3 is TGTGCCAGCAGCTCGCGGGTTACAGGGGCCGAGACCCAGTACTTC. It encodes CASSSRVTGAETQYF. The chain recombines TRBV7-9 with TRBJ2-5; 7 bases match TRBD1. CDR1 and CDR2 from the germline V gene are SEHNR and FQNEAQ (reference sequence). CDR3 size: 15 residues. The V gene end was trimmed by 4 bases and the J gene end by 5 bases; junction bases not matched to a gene: 10.

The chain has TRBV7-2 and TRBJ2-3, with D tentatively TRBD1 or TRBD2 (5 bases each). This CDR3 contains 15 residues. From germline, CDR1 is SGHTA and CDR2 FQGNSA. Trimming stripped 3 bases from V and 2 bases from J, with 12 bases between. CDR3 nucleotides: TGTGCCAGCAGCTTCCCCCGGGACCCCACAGATACGCAGTATTTT. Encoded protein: CASSFPRDPTDTQYF.

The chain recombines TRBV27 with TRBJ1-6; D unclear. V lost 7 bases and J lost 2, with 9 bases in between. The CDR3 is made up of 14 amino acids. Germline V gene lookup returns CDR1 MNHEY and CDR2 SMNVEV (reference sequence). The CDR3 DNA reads TGTGCCAGCACTCCCGGGACCTATAATTCACCCCTCCACTTT. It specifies CASTPGTYNSPLHF.

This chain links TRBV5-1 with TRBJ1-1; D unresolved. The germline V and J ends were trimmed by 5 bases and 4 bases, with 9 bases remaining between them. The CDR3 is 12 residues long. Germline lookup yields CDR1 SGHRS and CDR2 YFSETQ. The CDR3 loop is CASSAGSTEAFF. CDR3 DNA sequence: TGCGCCAGCAGTGCGGGGTCCACTGAAGCTTTCTTT.

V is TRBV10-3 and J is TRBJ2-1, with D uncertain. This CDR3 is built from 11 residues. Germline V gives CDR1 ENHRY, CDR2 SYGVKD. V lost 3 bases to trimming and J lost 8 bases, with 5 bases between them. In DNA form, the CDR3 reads TGTGCCATCAGTGATGTTGATGAGCAGTTCTTC. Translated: CAISDVDEQFF.

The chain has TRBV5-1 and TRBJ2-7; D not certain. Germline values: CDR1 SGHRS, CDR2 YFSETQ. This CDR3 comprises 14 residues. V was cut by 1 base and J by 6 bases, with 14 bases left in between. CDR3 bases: TGCGCCAGCAGCTTGTCCCAAGCAATGGGCGAGCAGTACTTC. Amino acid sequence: CASSLSQAMGEQYF.

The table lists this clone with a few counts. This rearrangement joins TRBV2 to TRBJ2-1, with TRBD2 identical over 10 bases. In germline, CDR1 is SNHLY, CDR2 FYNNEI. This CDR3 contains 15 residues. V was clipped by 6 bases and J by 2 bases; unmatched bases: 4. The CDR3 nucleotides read TGTGCCAGCAGACTAGCGGGACCCACCTACAATGAGCAGTTCTTC. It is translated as CASRLAGPTYNEQFF.

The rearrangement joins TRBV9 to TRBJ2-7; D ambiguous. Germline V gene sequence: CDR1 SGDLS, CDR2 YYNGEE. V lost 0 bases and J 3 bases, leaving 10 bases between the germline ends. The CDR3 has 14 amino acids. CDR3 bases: TGTGCCAGCAGCGTAGAGGCGGATAGCTACGAGCAGTACTTC. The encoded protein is CASSVEADSYEQYF. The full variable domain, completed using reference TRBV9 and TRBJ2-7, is DSGVTQTPKHLITATGQRVTLRCSPRSGDLSVYWYQQSLDQGLQFLIQYYNGEERAKGNILERFSAQQFPDLHSELNLSSLELGDSALYFCASSVEADSYEQYFGPGTRLTVT.

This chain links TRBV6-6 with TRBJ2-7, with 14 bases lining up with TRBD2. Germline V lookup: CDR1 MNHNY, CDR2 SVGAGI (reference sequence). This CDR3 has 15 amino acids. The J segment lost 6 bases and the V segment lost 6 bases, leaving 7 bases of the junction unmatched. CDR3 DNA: TGTGCCAGCAGCCCCGGGACTAGCGGGAGAGGCGAGCAGTACTTC. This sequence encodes CASSPGTSGRGEQYF.

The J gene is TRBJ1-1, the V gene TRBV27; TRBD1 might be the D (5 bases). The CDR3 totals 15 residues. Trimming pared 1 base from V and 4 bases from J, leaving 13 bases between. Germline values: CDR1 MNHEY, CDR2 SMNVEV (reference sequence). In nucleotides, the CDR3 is TGTGCCAGCAGTTTATACGGGGCACACCCCACTGAAGCTTTCTTT. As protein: CASSLYGAHPTEAFF.